This T cell receptor (beta chain) stems from a study of blood T cell repertoires in COVID-19. Assay: immunoSEQ multiplex PCR; the TCRdb copy retains only in-frame clones and omits some. The profile shows under 140,000 clones, more than 70% of them singletons. The sequencing sample was made of peripheral blood. The source of this sequence is a woman between 50 and 59 years old with acute or convalescent COVID-19.

The CDR3 region has the DNA TGTGCCAGCAGTTACCCGGGACAGGGGAATTATGGCTACACCTTC. Encoded protein: CASSYPGQGNYGYTF. This chain links TRBV6-6 with TRBJ1-2; 10 nucleotides agree with TRBD1. Trimming removed 2 bases from V and 5 bases from J; junction bases left unmatched: 5. The CDR3 is 15 residues long. Germline V gene sequence: CDR1 MNHNY, CDR2 SVGAGI (reference sequence).